These 17 T cell receptor beta chains came from one sample sequenced in a study of T-cell reconstitution after alpha-beta-depleted transplantation in children. Unique molecular identifiers were incorporated during preparation of the TCRbeta library. TCRdb passed the PCR reads through MiXCR, listing each CDR3 protein once. The table has 330,000 or so distinct CDR3 sequences, around a tenth seen once; the top ten hold 2% to 2.5%. The sample in question was PBMCs from the stem cell graft donor, obtained from the stem cell graft. All receptors come from a human donor who donated a stem cell graft to a child with acute lymphoblastic leukemia.

In its sample, this clonotype was seen a few times. The CDR3 bases are TGTGCCAGCAGTTTGGTCGGCGGGGAATGGAATGAGCAGTTCTTC. It encodes CASSLVGGEWNEQFF. The chain is built from TRBV12-3 or TRBV12-4 and TRBJ2-1, with a weak D call TRBD2 (6 bases). The CDR3 is made up of 15 amino acids. V gave up 3 bases and J gave up 7 bases, with 16 bases separating them.

This clonotype was picked up many times. The chain uses TRBV11-1 and TRBJ1-1, with D possibly TRBD1 on 6 matching bases. The CDR3 spans 19 residues. With 5 bases removed from V and 0 bases from J, the gap between germline ends came to 25 bases. The V gene's germline CDR1 is SGHAT and CDR2 FQDESV (reference sequence). The CDR3 nucleotides read TGTGCCAGCAGCACCCCGGTGGACAGAGGGGGGGCTATGAACACTGAAGCTTTCTTT. Amino acids: CASSTPVDRGGAMNTEAFF.

This clonotype was counted a few times. This chain uses TRBV21-1 with TRBJ2-1. TRBV21-1 is designated a pseudogene. The CDR3 sequence is 17 residues long. For the CDR3, the DNA is TGTGCCAGCAGCAAATTGTGCGCGGGAGGCACCTACAATGAGCAGTTCTTC. Its translation: CASSKLCAGGTYNEQFF.

This clonotype was observed at least ten times. This chain connects TRBV11-1 to TRBJ1-3; 9 bases align to TRBD1. Germline CDR1 reads SGHAT; CDR2 reads FQDESV (reference sequence). J lost 1 base, V lost 4 bases, and 14 bases had no gene match. The CDR3 is 19 amino acids. In DNA form, the CDR3 reads TGTGCCAGCAGCTCCGACGGGACAGGGTTCTTACCTTCTGGAAACACCATATATTTT. Its translation: CASSSDGTGFLPSGNTIYF.

The chain recombines TRBV3-1 with TRBJ2-5; 12 bases are shared with TRBD1. CDR1 is LGHDT and CDR2 is YNNKEL in the germline V gene (reference sequence). The ends lost 3 bases at V and 5 bases at J; junction bases unmatched: 13. This CDR3 has 18 residues. In DNA form, the CDR3 reads TGTGCCAGCAGCCACGCCGGGACAGGGGGCGGTGGAATGGAGACCCAGTACTTC. This encodes CASSHAGTGGGGMETQYF.

This clonotype was found a few times. The chain is built from TRBV7-9 and TRBJ1-1; D is uncertain. With 1 base removed from V and 6 bases from J, the gap between germline ends came to 9 bases. The CDR3 is 13 amino acids. The germline V gene encodes CDR1 SEHNR and CDR2 FQNEAQ (reference sequence). Here the CDR3 DNA reads TGTGCCAGCAGCTTAGTCTCTAGTCCTGAAGCTTTCTTT. It yields the protein CASSLVSSPEAFF. The full variable domain, its missing parts supplied by reference TRBV7-9 and TRBJ1-1, is DTGVSQNPRHKITKRGQNVTFRCDPISEHNRLYWYRQTLGQGPEFLTYFQNEAQLEKSRLLSDRFSAERPKGSFSTLEIQRTEQGDSAMYLCASSLVSSPEAFFGQGTRLTVV.

This clonotype has more than one count but fewer than ten. This chain connects TRBV12-3 or TRBV12-4 to TRBJ1-5; D is ambiguous. Trimming removed 3 bases at V and 2 bases at J, with 5 bases between. The CDR3 totals 13 residues. In nucleotides, the CDR3 is TGTGCCAGCAGTTTCACAGGCAATCAGCCCCAGCATTTT. Translation gives CASSFTGNQPQHF.

The sample holds a few counts of this clonotype. The chain couples TRBV28 to TRBJ2-3, with TRBD2 identical over 7 bases. There are 16 residues in the CDR3. V trimming: 5 bases; J trimming: 2 bases; junction bases outside the gene matches: 10. CDR1 and CDR2 (germline): MDHEN, SYDVKM. The CDR3 spells CASSQFRGGNTDTQYF. The CDR3 DNA sequence: TGTGCCAGCAGTCAATTCCGCGGGGGTAACACAGATACGCAGTATTTT.

This chain uses TRBV5-1 with TRBJ1-5; D perhaps matches TRBD1 (5 bases). From germline, CDR1 is SGHRS and CDR2 YFSETQ. The CDR3 length is 14 residues. V gave up 4 bases and J gave up 5 bases, with 13 bases separating them. CDR3 bases: TGCGCCAGCAGCCTCCGGGACGGAGATCAGCCCCAGCATTTT. It yields the protein CASSLRDGDQPQHF.

The sample holds a few counts of this clonotype. The V and J genes are TRBV4-1 and TRBJ1-4, with TRBD1 identical over 7 bases. Germline loops: CDR1 MGHRA, CDR2 YSYEKL. CDR3 length: 17 residues. The V gene end was trimmed by 5 bases and the J gene end by 10 bases; junction bases not matched to a gene: 19. The CDR3 DNA follows: TGCGCCAGCAGCTTCGACCCCCCCGAGGACAGGAGGGGAAAACTGTTTTTT. It codes for CASSFDPPEDRRGKLFF.

The CDR3 nucleotides are TGTGCCAGTAGTCCCGGGACAGCAATAACTGAAGCTTTCTTT. Its protein is CASSPGTAITEAFF. The chain combines TRBV19 with TRBJ1-1; 7 bases are a match to TRBD1. V was pared by 5 bases and J by 5 bases, with 8 bases of the junction left unmatched. The CDR3 runs 14 residues. Germline V lookup: CDR1 LNHDA, CDR2 SQIVND (reference sequence). Using reference TRBV19 and TRBJ1-1 for the parts outside the CDR3, the full variable domain is DGGITQSPKYLFRKEGQNVTLSCEQNLNHDAMYWYRQDPGQGLRLIYYSQIVNDFQKGDIAEGYSVSREKKESFPLTVTSAQKNPTAFYLCASSPGTAITEAFFGQGTRLTVV.

The V call is TRBV20-1, the J call TRBJ2-3, with D perhaps TRBD1 (5 bases). This CDR3 is built from 11 residues. Looked up from germline, CDR1 is DFQATT and CDR2 is SNEGSKA (reference sequence). V shed 7 bases and J shed 0 bases, with 5 bases lying between them. In DNA form, the CDR3 reads TGCAGTGAGGGGAGCACAGATACGCAGTATTTT. Protein: CSEGSTDTQYF.

V usage is TRBV7-8 and J usage is TRBJ1-5, with D possibly TRBD1 on 6 matching bases. The germline V and J ends were trimmed by 4 bases and 2 bases, with 9 bases remaining between them. This CDR3 is built from 14 residues. CDR1 is SGHVS and CDR2 is FQNEAQ in the germline V gene. The CDR3 loop reads CASSYRVGNQPQHF. The CDR3 nucleotides read TGTGCCAGCAGCTACAGGGTGGGCAATCAGCCCCAGCATTTT.

This chain links TRBV7-9 with TRBJ1-2; D is possibly TRBD1 (6 bases). Trimming pared 0 bases from V and 4 bases from J, leaving 12 bases between. Germline assignment: CDR1 SEHNR and CDR2 FQNEAQ (reference sequence). This CDR3 has 15 amino acids. The CDR3 nucleotides are TGTGCCAGCAGCTTAGCACCCCCAGGGGTCTATGGCTACACCTTC. Translation gives CASSLAPPGVYGYTF.

The chain couples TRBV7-3 to TRBJ2-3, with TRBD2 identical over 10 bases. This CDR3 is 17 amino acids long. V trimming: 4 bases; J trimming: 3 bases; junction bases outside the gene matches: 10. Germline CDR1 and CDR2: SGHTA and FQGTGA. DNA for the CDR3: TGTGCCAGCAGCTCCTACCCAACTAGCGGGATAACAGATACGCAGTATTTT. Protein: CASSSYPTSGITDTQYF.

The V call is TRBV11-1, the J call TRBJ2-2; tentatively, D is TRBD1 (5 bases). CDR3 length: 18 amino acids. Germline V gene sequence: CDR1 SGHAT, CDR2 FQDESV (reference sequence). Trimming pared 7 bases from V and 1 base from J, leaving 22 bases between. CDR3 protein: CASTTMGQGLGNTGELFF. CDR3 nucleotide sequence: TGTGCCAGCACCACTATGGGCCAGGGTCTCGGGAACACCGGGGAGCTGTTTTTT.

The chain joins TRBV10-3 to TRBJ2-1; D uncertain. V lost 2 bases and J 8 bases, leaving 10 bases between the germline ends. Germline CDR1 ENHRY, CDR2 SYGVKD. The CDR3 has 13 residues. CDR3 residues: CAISETYWHEQFF. The CDR3 DNA is TGTGCCATCAGTGAGACTTATTGGCATGAGCAGTTCTTC.